This T cell receptor (beta chain) is from a study of cytomegalovirus exposure and HLA in healthy donors. Overall study results and limits: TCR association rates varied by HLA locus in a later analysis, with DRB1 highest and HLA-C lowest. Evidence from a later analysis indicated that most CMV-associated TCR beta chains looked HLA-restricted.

Primers: 60 Vbeta forward and 13 Jbeta reverse. Profiled with immunoSEQ multiplex PCR; TCRdb holds only in-frame clones, not every one. The sample includes more than 85,000 clones, approximately 86% of them seen just once. J was trimmed by 7 bases and V by 1 base; bases with no gene match: 6. CDR1 and CDR2 from the germline V gene are SGHAT and FQNNGV. This CDR3 is built from 15 residues. In the case of this clone: What it recognizes is unknown.

The TCR sequence derives from a man between 18 and 29 years old in good health and CMV-seronegative. The chain couples TRBV11-2 to TRBJ2-1; TRBD1 matches 8 bases. Sequencing was carried out using PBMCs. CDR3 residues: CASSLAARGPNEQFF. The CDR3 DNA sequence: TGTGCCAGCAGCTTAGCGGCCAGGGGGCCAAATGAGCAGTTCTTC.